Each of the 32 T cell receptor beta chains below was sequenced from the same sample in a study of blood T cells in healthy people across ages (dated by TCRdb to 2013 to 2016). The method behind the library was 5' RACE. The listed sequencing device is Illumina HiSeq 2500. A second roughly 6 to 12 cycle PCR used a sample-barcoded 5' primer and a J-beta primer mix. The public reads were reanalyzed by TCRdb: fastp trimming at Q25, MiXCR alignment, in-frame beta chains only. Identical CDR3 protein sequences are pooled into one entry, listed with their most common genes and DNA. Across this sample there are about 680,000 distinct CDR3 sequences, with 45% to 50% seen only once. The ten most abundant clones make up roughly a third of the sample. The sequenced material came from blood. These receptor sequences come from a woman in her sixties in good health.

This clonotype was found a few times. The chain has TRBV24-1 and TRBJ2-7; TRBD1 is a possible D gene (5 bases). The germline gives CDR1 KGHDR, CDR2 SFDVKD. The CDR3 totals 13 residues. With 4 bases removed from V and 4 bases from J, the gap between germline ends came to 10 bases. The CDR3 nucleotides are TGTGCCACCAGTGACGACAGAAAATACGAGCAGTACTTC. The encoded protein is CATSDDRKYEQYF.

This clonotype was found a few times. This chain uses TRBV9 with TRBJ2-5; 11 bases align to TRBD2. The CDR3 has 15 amino acids. From germline, CDR1 is SGDLS and CDR2 YYNGEE. After removal of 1 base from V and 5 bases from J, the junction contained 4 bases not matched to a gene. The CDR3 protein is CASSVRSGRAETQYF. CDR3 nucleotides: TGTGCCAGCAGCGTACGTAGCGGGAGGGCGGAGACCCAGTACTTC.

This clonotype was seen a few times. This sequence joins TRBV12-3 or TRBV12-4 and TRBJ2-6, with D possibly being TRBD1 (5 bases). V lost 2 bases and J 2 bases, leaving 16 bases between the germline ends. The CDR3 extends over 18 amino acids. The CDR3 is CASSLRQGSSAGANVLTF. The CDR3 DNA sequence: TGTGCCAGCAGTTTAAGGCAGGGTAGCTCGGCTGGGGCCAACGTCCTGACTTTC.

In this sample, this clonotype turned up once. One end of the junction does not line up with germline, which may come from a read error. J is TRBJ1-4 and V is TRBV2; no firm D call. The CDR3 spans 14 residues. Germline lookup yields CDR1 SNHLY and CDR2 FYNNEI. CDR3: CASSGVAANAKLFF. The CDR3 DNA reads TGTGCCAGCAGTGGGGTGGCGGCTAATGCAAAACTGTTTTTT.

The chain has TRBV6-6 and TRBJ2-5, with D tentatively TRBD1 or TRBD2 (6 bases each). The V gene's germline CDR1 is MNHNY and CDR2 SVGAGI (reference sequence). V was trimmed by 2 bases and J by 12 bases, leaving 25 bases between them. The CDR3 has 16 residues. CDR3 coding DNA: TGTGCCAGCAGTTACGTCAAGGGGGGAGGACCCCCACAGAAGTACTTC. This encodes CASSYVKGGGPPQKYF.

The chain joins TRBV20-1 to TRBJ1-2; tentative D call: TRBD1 (6 bases). CDR3 length: 13 residues. The germline V and J ends were trimmed by 3 bases and 12 bases, with 20 bases remaining between them. Germline CDR1 reads DFQATT; CDR2 reads SNEGSKA (reference sequence). CDR3 residues: CSARSGGGRPHTF. CDR3 DNA sequence: TGCAGTGCTAGGAGCGGGGGGGGCCGTCCCCACACCTTC.

The chain recombines TRBV12-3 or TRBV12-4 with TRBJ2-7, with 8 bases fitting TRBD2. With V trimmed by 5 bases and J by 5 bases, 2 bases remained unmatched. The CDR3 length is 12 residues. The CDR3 DNA follows: TGTGCCAGCAGTGGACTAGCCAACGAGCAGTACTTC. Translated, it gives CASSGLANEQYF.

V usage is TRBV7-2 and J usage is TRBJ1-3; TRBD1 might be the D (6 bases). The ends were cut back, 4 bases at V and 2 bases at J, with 18 bases in the middle. Germline-derived CDR1 and CDR2 are SGHTA and FQGNSA. This CDR3 comprises 17 residues. CDR3 nucleotides: TGTGCCAGCAGCTCTCGGGGTTTAGGGGGGACTGGAAACACCATATATTTT. Translating it yields CASSSRGLGGTGNTIYF.

This chain links TRBV7-2 with TRBJ2-7; 7 bases align to TRBD1. J lost 9 bases, V lost 3 bases, and 5 bases had no gene match. The CDR3 sequence is 12 residues long. Germline lookup yields CDR1 SGHTA and CDR2 FQGNSA. CDR3 bases: TGTGCCAGCAGCTTGACAGGGACGGCGCAGTACTTC. Its translation: CASSLTGTAQYF.

CDR3 region: CASSLSGRVEEQYF. The CDR3 DNA reads as TGTGCCAGCAGCTTGAGCGGGAGGGTTGAGGAGCAGTACTTC. The chain combines TRBV11-2 with TRBJ2-7; 10 nucleotides line up with TRBD2. The CDR3 extends over 14 amino acids. Germline V CDR1 and CDR2: SGHAT, FQNNGV. Losses at the gene ends were 3 bases for V and 7 bases for J; bases not matched to a gene: 6.

This clonotype has just a few counts. DNA for the CDR3: TGTGCCAGCAGCGTAGCTACTTTAACTAGCGGTGAGCAGTTCTTC. Protein sequence: CASSVATLTSGEQFF. The chain employs TRBV9 and TRBJ2-1, with 8 bases aligning to TRBD2. V was pared by 0 bases and J by 9 bases, with 8 bases of the junction left unmatched. CDR3 length: 15 amino acids. Germline CDR1 reads SGDLS; CDR2 reads YYNGEE.

This clonotype has more than one count but fewer than ten. This rearrangement joins TRBV20-1 to TRBJ2-7; maybe TRBD1 (5 bases). The CDR3 has 12 amino acids. CDR1 and CDR2 (germline): DFQATT, SNEGSKA (reference sequence). Trimming pared 3 bases from V and 2 bases from J, leaving 8 bases between. For the CDR3, the DNA is TGCAGTGCTAGTTCGGACACCTACGAGCAGTACTTC. It yields the protein CSASSDTYEQYF.

The chain couples TRBV12-3 or TRBV12-4 to TRBJ1-2; D not resolved. The CDR3 totals 13 residues. Trimming took off 5 bases at V and 8 bases at J, with 15 bases between the two ends. CDR3 sequence (DNA): TGTGCCAGCAGTGTAAACAACCCTGGGGGCTACACCTTC. It codes for CASSVNNPGGYTF.

This clonotype was observed a few times. The chain has TRBV27 and TRBJ2-1; 9 nucleotides agree with TRBD1. J was trimmed by 9 bases and V by 4 bases; bases with no gene match: 7. Looked up from germline, CDR1 is MNHEY and CDR2 is SMNVEV (reference sequence). The CDR3 is 14 amino acids. The CDR3 region is CASSSRTGVIEQFF. DNA of the CDR3: TGTGCCAGCAGTTCACGGACAGGGGTTATTGAGCAGTTCTTC.

In its sample, this clonotype was seen a few times. The chain combines TRBV20-1 with TRBJ2-5; 7 bases align to TRBD1. V lost 3 bases to trimming and J lost 6 bases; unmatched junction nucleotides: 13. Germline CDR1 reads DFQATT; CDR2 reads SNEGSKA (reference sequence). This CDR3 is built from 15 residues. CDR3 sequence (DNA): TGCAGTGCTAGTGGCTCATACAGGGGCGCGCAGACCCAGTACTTC. As protein: CSASGSYRGAQTQYF.

The chain is built from TRBV6-2 or TRBV6-3 and TRBJ2-2, with 7 bases fitting TRBD1. V shed 2 bases and J 5 bases; nucleotides not matched to a gene: 5. The CDR3 spans 15 residues. Per the germline V gene, CDR1 is MNHEY and CDR2 is SVGEGT. Here the CDR3 DNA reads TGTGCCAGCAGTTACCTGGACAGGAGGACCGGGGAGCTGTTTTTT. Protein: CASSYLDRRTGELFF.

The chain joins TRBV21-1 to TRBJ2-5; the D segment call TRBD1 is taken from the table without a DNA check. TRBV21-1 is recorded as a pseudogene. The CDR3 runs to 15 residues. The CDR3 coding sequence is TGTGCCAGCAGCAAACGCGAGCGGACATACAATGAGCAGTACTTC. Protein: CASSKRERTYNEQYF.

In this sample, this clonotype turned up a few times. The chain employs TRBV4-1 and TRBJ2-7; D may correspond to TRBD1 or TRBD2 (5 bases each). The CDR3 extends over 16 amino acids. The germline V and J ends were trimmed by 0 bases and 6 bases, with 18 bases remaining between them. Germline CDR1 reads MGHRA; CDR2 reads YSYEKL. The CDR3 sequence: CASSQDFTGRLFEQYF. DNA for the CDR3: TGCGCCAGCAGCCAAGATTTTACGGGACGCCTTTTCGAGCAGTACTTC.

This clonotype occurred a few times. The gene calls are TRBV29-1 and TRBJ2-1, with D unclear. V was cut by 0 bases and J by 5 bases, with 11 bases left in between. The CDR3 contains 14 residues. Germline values: CDR1 SQVTM, CDR2 ANQGSEA. The CDR3 nucleotides are TGCAGCGTTGAAGAATTCGGGCAGGACAATGAGCAGTTCTTC. Translation: CSVEEFGQDNEQFF.

This clonotype was observed a handful of times. The chain carries TRBV3-1 and TRBJ2-5; 7 bases line up with TRBD2. Germline V lookup: CDR1 LGHDT, CDR2 YNNKEL (reference sequence). The CDR3 is made up of 15 amino acids. V was clipped by 4 bases and J by 5 bases; unmatched bases: 10. The CDR3 region is CASSPPGLVGETQYF. The DNA for the CDR3 is TGTGCCAGCAGCCCCCCAGGACTAGTTGGGGAGACCCAGTACTTC.

The chain links TRBV7-9 to TRBJ1-2; no clear D. Germline assignment: CDR1 SEHNR and CDR2 FQNEAQ (reference sequence). Between the trimmed V and J ends, which lost 5 bases and 7 bases, there was a span of 11 bases. The CDR3 consists of 12 residues. Here the CDR3 reads CASSPGWCGYTF. The CDR3 DNA sequence: TGTGCCAGCAGCCCCGGTTGGTGTGGCTACACCTTC.

The table lists this clonotype with a few counts. The chain joins TRBV24-1 to TRBJ2-1; 15 positions agree with TRBD2. The CDR3 sequence is 17 residues long. Per the germline V gene, CDR1 is KGHDR and CDR2 is SFDVKD. V was pared by 4 bases and J by 9 bases, with 9 bases of the junction left unmatched. Here the CDR3 reads CATSDSGTSGRIGEQFF. CDR3 in DNA: TGTGCCACCAGTGACTCCGGGACTAGCGGGAGGATCGGTGAGCAGTTCTTC.

This clonotype has just one count. The genes are TRBV2 and TRBJ2-5; D might be TRBD2 (5 bases). Germline CDR1 is SNHLY and CDR2 is FYNNEI. Between the trimmed V and J ends, which lost 4 bases and 11 bases, there was a span of 23 bases. The CDR3 is 15 residues long. The CDR3 region is CASSVGAEEGNEQYF. The CDR3 DNA reads TGTGCCAGCAGTGTAGGAGCGGAGGAAGGGAATGAGCAGTACTTC. Complete variable domain (other parts from reference TRBV2 and TRBJ2-5): EPEVTQTPSHQVTQMGQEVILRCVPISNHLYFYWYRQILGQKVEFLVSFYNNEISEKSEIFDDQFSVERPDGSNFTLKIRSTKLEDSAMYFCASSVGAEEGNEQYFGPGTRLLVL.

The chain recombines TRBV18 with TRBJ2-6; D gene unclear. V was clipped by 4 bases and J by 4 bases, with 5 bases between them. CDR1 and CDR2 (germline): KGHSH, LQKENI. CDR3 length: 13 amino acids. Here the CDR3 reads CASSQSGANVLTF. The CDR3 DNA follows: TGTGCCAGCTCACAATCGGGGGCCAACGTCCTGACTTTC.

This clonotype was found a few times. V usage is TRBV27 and J usage is TRBJ1-6; no clear D. There are 12 residues in the CDR3. Germline loops: CDR1 MNHEY, CDR2 SMNVEV (reference sequence). Trimming pared 11 bases from V and 9 bases from J, leaving 14 bases between. CDR3 sequence: CAARSKGSPLHF. The CDR3 DNA sequence: TGTGCCGCCAGGTCGAAGGGTTCACCCCTCCACTTT.

There are a few counts of this clonotype. The J gene is TRBJ2-7, the V gene TRBV5-4; D perhaps matches TRBD2 (6 bases). CDR3 length: 14 amino acids. Trimming cost V 9 bases and J 2 bases, with 18 bases left between them. Germline CDR1 reads SGHNT; CDR2 reads YYREEE (reference sequence). CDR3 DNA: TGTGCCAAGGACTACCACCCTAAAACCTACGAGCAGTACTTC. It is translated as CAKDYHPKTYEQYF.

This clonotype was detected many times. J is TRBJ2-7 and V is TRBV20-1; D unresolved. This CDR3 contains 12 residues. Trimming stripped 2 bases from V and 0 bases from J, with 5 bases between. Germline V gene data show CDR1 as DFQATT and CDR2 as SNEGSKA (reference sequence). This CDR3 is CSARPGSYEQYF. DNA of the CDR3: TGCAGTGCTAGACCCGGCTCCTACGAGCAGTACTTC.

The genes are TRBV4-2 and TRBJ2-3, with TRBD2 identical over 9 bases. This CDR3 is built from 16 residues. Trimming took 0 bases from V and 4 from J; bases not matched to a gene: 5. The germline CDR1 and CDR2 sequences are LGHNA and YNFKEQ. CDR3 DNA sequence: TGTGCCAGCAGCCAAGAGGCGGGAGGGACGCCAGATACGCAGTATTTT. Translated, it gives CASSQEAGGTPDTQYF.

V and J are TRBV29-1 and TRBJ1-5, with a tentative D call TRBD1 (5 bases). The CDR3 extends over 13 amino acids. CDR1 is SQVTM, CDR2 ANQGSEA, per germline. V lost 6 bases to trimming and J lost 0 bases, with 9 bases between them. In DNA form, the CDR3 reads TGCAGCGTGGGGACGGCTAGCAATCAGCCCCAGCATTTT. This translates into CSVGTASNQPQHF.

The sample holds a few counts of this clonotype. The chain recombines TRBV20-1 with TRBJ2-3, with TRBD2 matching 7 bases. The CDR3 runs 15 residues. V lost 0 bases to trimming and J lost 1 base; unmatched junction nucleotides: 4. Germline CDR1 is DFQATT and CDR2 is SNEGSKA (reference sequence). DNA of the CDR3: TGCAGTGCTAGAGATCGGCTAGCGGGCACAGATACGCAGTATTTT. This gives the protein CSARDRLAGTDTQYF.

Written as DNA, the CDR3 is TGTGCCAGCAGCAGGACAGGGTTCGATCAGCCCCAGCATTTT. Amino acid sequence: CASSRTGFDQPQHF. The V gene is TRBV5-5, the J gene TRBJ1-5, with 8 bases lining up with TRBD1. This CDR3 is 14 amino acids long. With 4 bases clipped from V and 5 bases from J, the junction kept 5 bases outside the gene matches. Germline CDR1 is SGHKS and CDR2 is YYEKEE (reference sequence).

The V gene is TRBV7-9, the J gene TRBJ2-7, with 15 bases lining up with TRBD2. In germline, CDR1 is SEHNR, CDR2 FQNEAQ (reference sequence). This CDR3 comprises 15 residues. V lost 4 bases, J lost 6 bases, and 4 bases stayed unmatched. CDR3 DNA: TGTGCCAGCAGCTCTCGGACTAGCGGGAGGGGCGAGCAGTACTTC. It translates to CASSSRTSGRGEQYF.